This T cell receptor beta chain emerged from a study of beta chain features in type 1 diabetes (dated by TCRdb to between 2018 and 2020). Some background on the complete study: Mean age, gender distribution, total cell number and subset yield were not different between patients and healthy donors. A total of 107,917,701 sorted cells were examined across all samples, and RNA yield correlated strongly with the number of cells per subset. In the study, recently diagnosed type 1 diabetes patients and matched healthy donors were compared on the TCRB repertoires of their sorted circulating CD4+ T cell subsets. Naive and central memory subsets were obtained from all 28 donors, but regulatory and stem cell-like memory subsets were isolated from only 8 patients and roughly eight healthy donors.

A single peripheral blood draw of around 100 mL on average was collected from each donor into heparinised tubes. A BD FACSAria II and a panel including CD45RO, CCR7, CD25, CD127, CD95 and CD27 were used to sort naive, central memory, regulatory and stem cell-like memory CD4+ T cells. All sorted populations exceeded 98% purity. Right away, PBMCs were isolated by Lymphoprep density gradient centrifugation and were stained directly, with no culture step. So that batch effects would be minimized, each experiment stained and sorted samples in pairs, pairing one healthy donor with one patient. The research as a whole found: Shorter templates might have been favored by PCR, but patient and control samples were amplified and corrected together, so both groups would have been affected equally by any skew. Only small numbers of individuals were included in the HLA sub-analyses, which left unresolved whether HLA type had any influence on TCRB rearrangement. Type 1 diabetes patients showed a moderate but significant shortening of TCRB CDR3 length in all four CD4+ subsets. Naive, central memory and regulatory TCRB repertoires appeared to be more alike among patients than among healthy donors. Because cDNA was sequenced instead of genomic DNA, activated cells with high expression could be over-represented, although the groups did not differ in activation or CD3 levels. At VDJ recombination sites, type 1 diabetes patients had fewer insertions and more deleted nucleotides, which implies abnormalities in thymic rearrangement.

All of the isolated RNA was reverse transcribed with the High Capacity cDNA Reverse Transcription Kit, so expressed TCRB transcripts were sequenced. Deep immunoSEQ sequencing was performed on naive, central memory and regulatory T cell samples, with an average of around 3.5 million total reads per sample. Sorted cells were lysed in RLT buffer and RNA was extracted with DNase-treated RNeasy Micro or Mini kits, depending on cell number. To prevent cross-contamination, each cell subset was processed individually, whereas patient and healthy donor samples were processed jointly. The immunoSEQ multiplex PCR was used to amplify TCRB sequences from cDNA, generating 87-bp fragments that spanned the CDR3 region. Amplicons were sequenced on the Illumina HiSeq platform. The published analysis was carried out like this. Synthetic template baselines were used to correct PCR bias computationally, reads within Hamming distance 2 were collapsed, and singletons that could not be merged were discarded. By aligning reads against IMGT, V, D and J genes, CDR3 length, and insertions or deletions at six rearrangement sites were assigned. Clonotype counts were normalized to sorted cell number within each subset before computing true diversity and Gini coefficients with the tcR R package. The overlap coefficient, calculated on TCRB nucleotide sequences, was used to measure repertoire sharing. Out-of-frame TCRB sequences from naive cells were analyzed as a proxy for the pre-selection repertoire. The clones in this table, taken by TCRdb from immuneACCESS, are in-frame only. Not every clone is retained; where verified, under half of the shortfall comes from an unresolved V gene, and the cause of the rest is unknown. The V and J calls and clone size come from that table; D and trimming were worked out from the DNA. For this sample there are around 500,000 clones; about an eighth appear just once. The ten largest make up over 0.04% of the sample.

With respect to this clone: Its binding antigen is unknown. Base qualities were left out, and no much larger clone turns up one base away.

Sequencing input: naive CD4+ T cells from blood. Explained via the paper, the cell subset or site label denotes: true naive CD4+ T cells. The sequence was collected from a woman under 30 in good health.

The CDR3 protein: CASKWTANTEAFF. The nucleotide sequence is TGTGCCAGCAAGTGGACAGCAAACACTGAAGCTTTCTTT. The sequence links TRBV6-5 to TRBJ1-1, with TRBD1 tentatively as D gene (6 bases match). CDR1 is given as MNHEY and CDR2 as SVGAGI, both from the germline V gene. The CDR3 covers 13 residues, taking in both the cysteine and the phenylalanine. Solely the CDR3 DNA is kept, with 39 bases framed from the first base. V is clipped by 7 bases and J by 2 bases, and the sequence between their germline boundaries is 11 bases long.